The 9 T cell receptor beta chains below come from one sample, sequenced in a study of regulatory T cells in long-lasting Graves disease. Through Arm-PCR of CDR3 regions and iRepertoire HTBI primers, TCR beta libraries were built. TCRdb re-called the multiplex PCR reads with MiXCR, one entry per CDR3 protein. Among some 350,000 distinct CDR3 sequences, about a sixth were seen once, and the ten largest hold around 20%. Time point: newly diagnosed GD, antithyroid drugs for less than 3 months. From PBMCs, RNA was extracted and then used to make the TCR library. The same sample was also used in a study of T cells in Graves' hyperthyroidism and ophthalmopathy.

Sequenced here: peripheral blood mononuclear cells (PBMCs), sampled at new diagnosis, from a patient treated with antithyroid drugs. The receptors stem from a woman aged 18-29 years with Graves disease.

This chain connects TRBV9 to TRBJ2-3; weak D call: TRBD2 (6 bases). Germline CDR1 reads SGDLS; CDR2 reads YYNGEE. This CDR3 has 16 amino acids. V was cut by 3 bases and J by 2 bases, with 16 bases left in between. The DNA of the CDR3 is TGTGCCAGCAGCGCAGAAGTACGGGAGCACACAGATACGCAGTATTTT. Protein sequence: CASSAEVREHTDTQYF.

This clonotype was detected ten times or more. The chain is built from TRBV2 and TRBJ1-1; D gene unclear. Trimming shortened V by 8 bases and J by 1 base, and 5 bases separated the two germline ends. Germline CDR1 reads SNHLY; CDR2 reads FYNNEI. The CDR3 spans 11 residues. The CDR3 spells CASRKNTEAFF. The CDR3 coding sequence is TGTGCCAGCCGGAAGAACACTGAAGCTTTCTTT.

This clonotype was picked up many times. The V gene is TRBV6-1, the J gene TRBJ2-1; 9 positions match TRBD1. Germline V CDR1 and CDR2: MNHNS, SASEGT. V lost 7 bases to trimming and J lost 5 bases; unmatched junction nucleotides: 6. The CDR3 has 14 residues. The CDR3 nucleotides are TGTGCCAGCAAGCCGGGACAGGGTAACAATGAGCAGTTCTTC. Translated, it gives CASKPGQGNNEQFF.

The CDR3 DNA is TGTGCCAGCAGCCTCAAGACTAGCGGGGGGGCCTCCTACAATGAGCAGTTCTTC. This gives the protein CASSLKTSGGASYNEQFF. The chain joins TRBV3-1 to TRBJ2-1; 14 nucleotides line up with TRBD2. V trimming: 4 bases; J trimming: 0 bases; junction bases outside the gene matches: 5. Germline values: CDR1 LGHDT, CDR2 YNNKEL (reference sequence). This CDR3 contains 18 residues.

The table lists this clonotype with many counts. This chain links TRBV30 with TRBJ1-1; perhaps TRBD1 as D (5 bases). The length of the CDR3 is 13 residues. CDR1 and CDR2 (germline): GTSNPN, SVGIG (reference sequence). V was clipped by 2 bases and J by 5 bases, with 12 bases between them. The CDR3: CAWSPGRATEAFF. The DNA for the CDR3 is TGTGCCTGGAGTCCAGGGCGTGCGACTGAAGCTTTCTTT.

The V call is TRBV7-6, the J call TRBJ1-5; possibly TRBD1 for D (5 bases). CDR3 length equals 16 residues. V shed 5 bases and J shed 9 bases, with 23 bases lying between them. Germline V gene sequence: CDR1 SGHVS, CDR2 FNYEAQ. CDR3 sequence reads: CASSPGHNAYTGPQHF. As DNA, the CDR3 is TGTGCCAGCAGCCCGGGGCACAACGCCTACACAGGGCCCCAGCATTTT.

The sample holds many counts of this clonotype. This chain links TRBV30 with TRBJ1-6, with 9 positions matching TRBD1. Germline loops: CDR1 GTSNPN, CDR2 SVGIG (reference sequence). V was pared by 8 bases and J by 7 bases, with 6 bases of the junction left unmatched. This CDR3 region has 13 residues. The CDR3, as DNA: TGTGCCGGGGACAGGGATCGGAATTCACCCCTCCACTTT. Its protein product is CAGDRDRNSPLHF.

This clonotype was detected a few times. The chain recombines TRBV7-9 with TRBJ1-2; weak D call: TRBD1 (5 bases). V lost 5 bases and J 6 bases, leaving 13 bases between the germline ends. Germline V lookup: CDR1 SEHNR, CDR2 FQNEAQ (reference sequence). This CDR3 comprises 13 residues. The CDR3 DNA follows: TGTGCCAGCAGCACGCAGGGAGTTAATGGCTACACCTTC. Translation gives CASSTQGVNGYTF.

This chain links TRBV12-3 or TRBV12-4 with TRBJ1-5, with TRBD1 identical over 7 bases. This CDR3 comprises 16 residues. Germline trimming cut 2 bases from V and 2 bases from J; bases unmatched to any gene: 6. Here the CDR3 reads CASSLTTGAGNQPQHF. CDR3 in DNA: TGTGCCAGCAGTTTAACTACAGGGGCGGGCAATCAGCCCCAGCATTTT.